In this sample, the clone carrying this T cell receptor (beta chain) turned up many times. Antigen unknown. The sample originates from a study of regulatory T cells in long-lasting Graves disease. Study outcomes and limitations: Newly diagnosed Graves' patients exceeded persistent ones in TCR diversity. Whereas new patients shared 800 to 1,000 public clonotypes, persistent patients shared more, at about 2,700.

In building TCR beta libraries, iRepertoire HTBI primers were used together with Arm-PCR of CDR3 regions. TCRdb independently ran MiXCR on the multiplex PCR reads; one entry per CDR3 protein. The table lists 600,000 to 850,000 distinct CDR3 sequences, approximately 31% of them singletons. Time point described: persistent/refractory GD, antithyroid drugs over 5 years with positive TRAb. Making the TCR library involved RNA that had been extracted from PBMCs. The germline V gene has CDR1 LGHNT and CDR2 FRNRAP. V was trimmed by 5 bases and J by 0 bases, leaving 7 bases between them. This CDR3 region has 14 residues.

The receptor comes from a female donor with Graves disease. The rearrangement uses TRBV12-5 and TRBJ2-2; TRBD2 is a possible D gene (6 bases). The sample here was peripheral blood mononuclear cells (PBMCs), taken when the disease was refractory, from a patient treated with antithyroid drugs. The CDR3 nucleotides read TGTGCTAGTGGTGGAGGGGCGAACACCGGGGAGCTGTTTTTT. It is translated as CASGGGANTGELFF.